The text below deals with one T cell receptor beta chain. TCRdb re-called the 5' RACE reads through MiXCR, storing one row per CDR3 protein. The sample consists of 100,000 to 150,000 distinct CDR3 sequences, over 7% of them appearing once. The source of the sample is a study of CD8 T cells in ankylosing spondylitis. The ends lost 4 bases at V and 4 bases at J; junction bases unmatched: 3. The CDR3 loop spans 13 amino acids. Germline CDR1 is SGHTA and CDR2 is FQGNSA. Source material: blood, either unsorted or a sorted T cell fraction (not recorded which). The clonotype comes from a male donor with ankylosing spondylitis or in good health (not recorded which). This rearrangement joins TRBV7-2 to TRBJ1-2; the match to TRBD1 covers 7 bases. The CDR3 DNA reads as TGTGCCAGCAGCTCTGACAGGGTCTATGGCTACACCTTC. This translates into CASSSDRVYGYTF.